What follows is one T cell receptor beta chain and its context. Its specificity is not known. The data stem from a study of monozygotic twins with inflammatory bowel disease. Study-wide points: With others, IBD patients shared fewer clonotypes than healthy twins did, especially with disease activity. No separation of different T cell subtypes was possible.

The V gene's germline CDR1 is LNHNV and CDR2 YYDKDF (reference sequence). The CDR3 is 14 amino acids. An approximately 2.3 ml blood sample was drawn per donor. Template switching incorporated UMIs with a 6-nucleotide sample barcode. TCRdb re-called the 5' RACE reads and catalogs CDR3 proteins one per entry, DNA excluded. The sample's table shows some 150,000 distinct CDR3 sequences. The TCR comes from a human donor with ulcerative colitis or Crohn's disease, or a healthy co-twin of an affected twin (not recorded which). The rearrangement links TRBV15 to TRBJ1-1. The sequenced sample consisted of blood. CDR3 residues: CATSRDRWAVEAFF.